This T cell receptor beta chain was identified in a study of control samples from healthy donors and cancer patients. Clones were read by immunoSEQ multiplex PCR, and TCRdb kept only the in-frame ones, dropping some. Of about 150,000 clones in the sample, roughly 92% were seen once. Germline V gives CDR1 KGHSH, CDR2 LQKENI. This CDR3 is built from 15 residues. V gave up 1 base and J gave up 5 bases, with 14 bases separating them. The clonotype originates from a man aged 50 to 60 in good health. This chain connects TRBV18 to TRBJ2-5; D is uncertain. Sequencing was performed on blood. CDR3 residues: CASSPQSSGLETQYF. CDR3 sequence (DNA): TGTGCCAGCTCACCACAGTCCTCAGGATTGGAGACCCAGTACTTC.